The next 7 T cell receptor beta chains were all read from a single sample in a study of tumor T cells in aggressive B-cell lymphoma. The table came from immunoSEQ multiplex PCR; TCRdb's copy has only in-frame clones and leaves some out. Of some 12,000 clones in the sample, 75% to 90% were seen once. What was sequenced was tumor tissue. The origin of the receptors is an adult with diffuse large B cell lymphoma.

This clone was seen a handful of times. A read error may produce the germline difference seen at one junction end. The chain links TRBV19 to TRBJ2-1, with TRBD2 matching 7 bases. The CDR3 consists of 13 residues. The V gene's germline CDR1 is LNHDA and CDR2 SQIVND (reference sequence). The CDR3 sequence is CVSSFQTSTEQFF. CDR3 nucleotide sequence: TGTGTCAGTAGTTTCCAGACTAGCACTGAGCAGTTCTTC.

The chain uses TRBV7-8 and TRBJ1-5; 7 nucleotides align to TRBD1. V dropped 1 base and J dropped 3; count of bases not matched to a gene: 3. The CDR3 is 15 residues long. Germline assignment: CDR1 SGHVS and CDR2 FQNEAQ. The DNA for the CDR3 is TGTGCCAGCAGCTTAGAGACAGGGTTCAATCAGCCCCAGCATTTT. As protein: CASSLETGFNQPQHF.

This chain links TRBV29-1 with TRBJ2-1, with D unclear. The V end lost 4 bases, the J end lost 6 bases, and 4 bases lay between the germline ends. Germline-derived CDR1 and CDR2 are SQVTM and ANQGSEA. CDR3 length: 10 residues. The CDR3 here is CSVGGNEQFF. For the CDR3, the DNA is TGCAGCGTTGGAGGCAATGAGCAGTTCTTC.

The chain links TRBV28 to TRBJ1-2; TRBD1 is a possible D gene (5 bases). The CDR3 consists of 12 residues. Trimming stripped 8 bases from V and 8 bases from J, with 15 bases between. The germline V gene encodes CDR1 MDHEN and CDR2 SYDVKM. Here the CDR3 reads CASEGVGAGYTF. The CDR3 DNA reads as TGTGCCAGCGAAGGGGTTGGAGCCGGCTACACCTTC.

There are a few counts of this clone. The rearrangement uses TRBV7-2 and TRBJ1-1, with a tentative D call TRBD1 (5 bases). The V and J ends lost 6 bases and 12 bases respectively, with 20 bases between them. Germline CDR1 is SGHTA and CDR2 is FQGNSA. CDR3 length equals 13 residues. CDR3 amino acids: CASSREGNMRSFF. The DNA for the CDR3 is TGTGCCAGCAGTAGGGAGGGGAATATGAGGTCTTTCTTT. Drawing the rest from reference TRBV7-2 and TRBJ1-1, the complete variable domain is GAGVSQSPSNKVTEKGKDVELRCDPISGHTALYWYRQSLGQGLEFLIYFQGNSAPDKSGLPSDRFSAERTGGSVSTLTIQRTQQEDSAVYLCASSREGNMRSFFGQGTRLTVV.

This chain links TRBV6-1 with TRBJ1-5; unclear D gene. Trimming took off 7 bases at V and 6 bases at J, with 19 bases between the two ends. Germline values: CDR1 MNHNS, CDR2 SASEGT. The CDR3 spans 15 residues. DNA of the CDR3: TGTGCCAGCACCCTAAGACGGTCGGGTGGTCAGCCCCAGCATTTT. It codes for CASTLRRSGGQPQHF.

The gene calls are TRBV28 and TRBJ1-2; 9 nucleotides align to TRBD1. The CDR3 runs to 13 residues. V trimming: 7 bases; J trimming: 2 bases; junction bases outside the gene matches: 2. Germline CDR1 MDHEN, CDR2 SYDVKM. CDR3: CASNDRGNYGYTF. The CDR3 DNA sequence: TGTGCCAGCAATGACAGGGGGAACTATGGCTACACCTTC.